These 3 T cell receptor beta chains originate from one sample sequenced in a study of CD8+CD57+ T cells in acquired aplastic anemia. Genomic DNA provided the template from which TCR beta VDJ and CDR3 profiles were obtained. MiXCR, applied by TCRdb to the reads, yields one record per CDR3 protein. This sample has more than 150,000 distinct CDR3 sequences; roughly 64% occur once, and the top ten carry just over 45%. The sequenced material came from sorted CD4+, CD8+, or CD8+CD57+ T cells (not recorded which) from PBMCs. The receptors originated from a human donor with severe aplastic anemia or a healthy control (not recorded which).

The chain combines TRBV19 with TRBJ2-2; D remains ambiguous. Germline V CDR1 and CDR2: LNHDA, SQIVND (reference sequence). The ends were cut back, 5 bases at V and 6 bases at J, with 13 bases in the middle. This CDR3 is built from 14 residues. CDR3 residues: CASSPPLGPGELFF. In nucleotides, the CDR3 is TGTGCCAGTAGTCCTCCCTTAGGGCCCGGGGAGCTGTTTTTT. The whole variable domain, remainder taken from reference TRBV19 and TRBJ2-2, is DGGITQSPKYLFRKEGQNVTLSCEQNLNHDAMYWYRQDPGQGLRLIYYSQIVNDFQKGDIAEGYSVSREKKESFPLTVTSAQKNPTAFYLCASSPPLGPGELFFGEGSRLTVL.

The chain has TRBV20-1 and TRBJ2-7, with D possibly being TRBD2 (5 bases). Germline CDR1 is DFQATT and CDR2 is SNEGSKA (reference sequence). Trimming removed 1 base at V and 3 bases at J, with 7 bases between. CDR3 length equals 12 residues. DNA of the CDR3: TGCAGTGCTAGAGGGAGGAACTACGAGCAGTACTTC. Its protein product is CSARGRNYEQYF.

This clonotype appeared many times. The genes are TRBV29-1 and TRBJ1-5; 7 bases align to TRBD1. From germline, CDR1 is SQVTM and CDR2 ANQGSEA. V gave up 6 bases and J gave up 6 bases; unmatched junction bases: 14. The CDR3 covers 15 residues. In DNA, the CDR3 is TGCAGCGTGGACCGACAGGGAACCCTACCTCAGCCCCAGCATTTT. Translated: CSVDRQGTLPQPQHF.